A single T cell receptor (beta chain) is shown here with its context. Its specificity is not known. This record comes from a study of shared clonotypes between healthy human individuals. Deep-level running was used for the assay. Sequencing was performed with immunoSEQ multiplex PCR; in TCRdb, only in-frame clones are kept and a portion is missing. The top ten clones hold roughly 0.42% of a sample with about 1.5 million clones, approximately 98% of them seen once. The germline V and J ends were trimmed by 2 bases and 1 base, with 5 bases remaining between them. This CDR3 contains 13 residues. Germline V lookup: CDR1 SGHTA, CDR2 FQGNSA. Donors were Caucasian adults residing in Nashville, Tennessee, USA. Study results and limitations: Generation of non-shared clonotypes was less probable than generation of clonotypes shared by all four donors.

The chain uses TRBV7-2 and TRBJ1-1; D unresolved. The TCR comes from a young man in good health. The material sequenced was naive CD4+ T cells sorted from blood. Subset of the sample: CD45RA+ positively selected. The DNA of the CDR3 is TGTGCCAGCAGCTTATACAAGAACACTGAAGCTTTCTTT. Encoded protein: CASSLYKNTEAFF.